This TCR beta chain is drawn from a study of T cell responses to AZD1222 COVID-19 vaccine. Study-wide results and caveats: The span of vaccine-associated CD4 TCRs extended across spike, with dominance at 160-218 and 743-854. Baseline seropositives among AZD1222 recipients totaled only six or seven. Clonal diversity was possibly underestimated, and the donors were mostly white British, with more females. The repertoires were collected only after the peak T cell response.

Data came from immunoSEQ multiplex PCR; TCRdb stores just in-frame clones and leaves some out. The sample has about 180,000 clones; 90% to 95% are singletons. The CDR3 extends over 14 amino acids. Germline CDR1 SGHAT, CDR2 FQNNGV. The V and J ends lost 2 bases and 0 bases respectively, with 7 bases between them. About this clone: Its antigen is unidentified.

Specimen: peripheral blood, collected 28 days after the second AZD1222 dose. The rearrangement uses TRBV11-2 and TRBJ1-1; unclear D gene. The sequence was collected from an adult who received the AZD1222 COVID-19 vaccine. The CDR3 region has the DNA TGTGCCAGCAGCTTACTTGGCTTGAACACTGAAGCTTTCTTT. It is translated as CASSLLGLNTEAFF.